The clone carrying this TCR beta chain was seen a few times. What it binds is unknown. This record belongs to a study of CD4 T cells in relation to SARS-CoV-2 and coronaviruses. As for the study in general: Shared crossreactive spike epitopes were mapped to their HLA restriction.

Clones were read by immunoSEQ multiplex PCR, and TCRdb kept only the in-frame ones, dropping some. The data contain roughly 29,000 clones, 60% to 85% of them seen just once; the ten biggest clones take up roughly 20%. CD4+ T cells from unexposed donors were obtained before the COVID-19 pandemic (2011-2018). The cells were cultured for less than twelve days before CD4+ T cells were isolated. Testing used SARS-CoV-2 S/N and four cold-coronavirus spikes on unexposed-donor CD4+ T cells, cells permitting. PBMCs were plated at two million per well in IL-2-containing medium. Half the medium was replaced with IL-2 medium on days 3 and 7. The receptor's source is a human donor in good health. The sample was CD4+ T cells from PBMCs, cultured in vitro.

This CDR3 reads CASSPRPAGISYEQYF. The CDR3 DNA reads as TGTGCCAGTAGTCCCAGGCCAGCGGGCATCTCCTACGAGCAGTACTTC. V is TRBV19 and J is TRBJ2-7, with D possibly being TRBD2 (6 bases). The V gene lost 5 bases and the J gene lost 0 bases, with 17 bases spanning the gap. The CDR3 sequence is 16 residues long. Germline values: CDR1 LNHDA, CDR2 SQIVND (reference sequence).